A selection of T cell receptor beta chains follows, all from one sample in a study of T-cell memory formation after mild COVID-19. TCRdb itself ran the 5' RACE reads through MiXCR, one entry per CDR3 protein. The data hold 200,000 to 300,000 distinct CDR3 sequences, with over 15% observed a single time. The specimen sequenced was PBMCs or a T cell subset sorted from them (not recorded which). Receptors were obtained from a man younger than 30 who had mild COVID-19 (a few samples of this study predate the infection). Cell type and time point are not known. The CDR3 runs from the conserved cysteine through the conserved F or W. A D gene is named only where the DNA matches it firmly. Only some rows state a clone size, as once, few, many or a class for expanded clones.

J,D,V,size,CDR3,DNA
TRBJ2-1,TRBD2,TRBV5-4,few,CASSLEMGTTPEQFF,TGTGCCAGCAGCTTGGAGATGGGGACTACCCCAGAGCAGTTCTTC
TRBJ1-1,TRBD1,TRBV5-5,-,CASSFGTGGSVNTEAFF,TGTGCCAGCAGCTTCGGGACAGGGGGATCCGTGAACACTGAAGCTTTCTTT
TRBJ1-4,TRBD1,TRBV5-1,few,CATSKGDRDNEKLFF,TGCGCCACCTCGAAGGGGGACAGAGATAATGAAAAACTGTTTTTT
TRBJ1-1,-,TRBV28,many,CASSFLPPSIYTEAFF,TGTGCCAGCAGTTTTCTCCCCCCGAGCATTTACACTGAAGCTTTCTTT
TRBJ2-3,-,TRBV11-2,few,CASSLGVGTASTDTQYF,TGTGCCAGCAGCTTAGGGGTCGGGACTGCAAGTACAGATACGCAGTATTTT
TRBJ2-5,-,TRBV6-5,-,CASSWRWGKETQYF,TGTGCCAGCAGTTGGAGGTGGGGAAAAGAGACCCAGTACTTC
TRBJ2-5,-,TRBV20-1,-,CSARDRVPNQETQYF,TGCAGTGCTAGAGATCGGGTGCCTAACCAAGAGACCCAGTACTTC
TRBJ1-1,-,TRBV6-5,-,CASRNTGIFEAFF,TGTGCCAGCAGAAATACAGGGATATTTGAAGCTTTCTTT
TRBJ2-7,-,TRBV25-1,-,CASSEVGVHEQYF,TGTGCCAGCAGTGAAGTTGGGGTCCACGAGCAGTACTTC
TRBJ1-5,-,TRBV4-3,-,CASSQDPGRPQHF,TGCGCCAGCAGCCAAGATCCAGGGAGGCCCCAGCATTTT
TRBJ1-2,TRBD1,TRBV27,-,CASSFGQGFGYTF,TGTGCCAGCAGTTTTGGACAGGGGTTTGGCTACACCTTC
TRBJ2-2,-,TRBV4-1,few,CASSQVVMTGELFF,TGCGCCAGCAGCCAAGTCGTAATGACCGGGGAGCTGTTTTTT
TRBJ2-7,-,TRBV2,-,CASSDLPSYEQYF,TGTGCCAGCAGTGACTTGCCCTCCTACGAGCAGTACTTC
TRBJ2-7,-,TRBV27,-,CASSLSLTAYEQYF,TGTGCCAGCAGTTTATCGTTGACAGCCTACGAGCAGTACTTC
TRBJ2-3,-,TRBV6-6,-,CASSRPMPSDTQYF,TGTGCCAGCAGTCGCCCGATGCCGTCAGATACGCAGTATTTT
TRBJ1-6,-,TRBV7-9,-,CASSLASTGRANSPLHF,TGTGCCAGCAGCTTAGCAAGTACGGGCAGGGCTAATTCACCCCTCCACTTT
TRBJ2-2,-,TRBV11-2,-,CASSQGGTVNTGELFF,TGTGCCAGCAGCCAGGGGGGGACGGTTAACACCGGGGAGCTGTTTTTT
TRBJ2-7,-,TRBV29-1,many,CSVGDTSYEQYF,TGCAGCGTTGGGGATACATCCTACGAGCAGTACTTC
TRBJ1-1,-,TRBV11-2,many,CASSLGQSNTEAFF,TGTGCCAGCAGCTTAGGACAGTCGAACACTGAAGCTTTCTTT
TRBJ2-2,-,TRBV20-1,few,CSVLLPTSTGELFF,TGCAGTGTTTTACTACCAACAAGCACCGGGGAGCTGTTTTTT
TRBJ2-6,-,TRBV5-5,-,CASSVSDSGANVLTF,TGTGCCAGCAGCGTGTCGGACTCTGGGGCCAACGTCCTGACTTTC
TRBJ1-1,TRBD1,TRBV9,-,CASSAHDREAWAEALF,TGTGCCAGCAGCGCCCACGACAGGGAAGCTTGGGCTGAAGCTTTATTT
TRBJ1-2,TRBD1,TRBV7-2,many,CASSSANRGGYTF,TGTGCCAGCAGCTCCGCAAACAGGGGCGGCTACACCTTC
TRBJ2-7,-,TRBV5-1,-,CASSDPGTEYEQYF,TGCGCCAGCAGCGATCCCGGGACCGAGTACGAGCAGTACTTC
TRBJ1-6,-,TRBV7-6,few,CASSPLGGQANSPLHF,TGTGCCAGCTCCCCCTTGGGGGGGCAAGCTAATTCACCCCTCCACTTT
TRBJ1-3,TRBD1,TRBV6-5,-,CASTETGGSGNTIYF,TGTGCCAGCACCGAAACAGGGGGATCTGGAAACACCATATATTTT
TRBJ2-3,-,TRBV7-9,-,CASSPQGLLTTDTQYF,TGTGCCAGCAGCCCACAGGGTCTGTTAACCACAGATACGCAGTATTTT
TRBJ2-3,-,TRBV24-1,few,CATSMGGSASTDTQYF,TGTGCCACCAGCATGGGGGGTTCGGCCAGCACAGATACGCAGTATTTT
TRBJ1-5,TRBD1,TRBV5-1,few,CASSLGGTGDLDQPQHF,TGCGCCAGCAGCTTGGGTGGAACAGGGGATCTTGATCAGCCCCAGCATTTT
TRBJ2-3,-,TRBV10-3,-,CAISGRGSTDTQYF,TGTGCCATCAGTGGGAGGGGTAGCACAGATACGCAGTATTTT
TRBJ2-3,-,TRBV12-3/TRBV12-4,few,CASSRTGFRDTQYF,TGTGCCAGCAGTCGGACTGGGTTTCGGGATACGCAGTATTTT
TRBJ1-1,-,TRBV7-8,few,CASSPRGRGPEAFF,TGTGCCAGCAGCCCCAGGGGAAGAGGGCCTGAAGCTTTCTTT
TRBJ1-3,-,TRBV15,few,CATSRDHNPSGNTIYF,TGTGCCACCAGCAGAGACCATAACCCCTCTGGAAACACCATATATTTT
TRBJ2-2,-,TRBV4-2,-,CASSQVLGRPGELFF,TGTGCCAGCAGCCAAGTTCTAGGTCGCCCCGGGGAGCTGTTTTTT
TRBJ1-4,TRBD1,TRBV4-2,few,CASSLGQGAEKLFF,TGTGCCAGCAGCCTGGGACAGGGAGCTGAAAAACTGTTTTTT
TRBJ1-4,-,TRBV30,-,CAWTGQNEKLFF,TGTGCCTGGACAGGTCAAAATGAAAAACTGTTTTTT
TRBJ2-1,TRBD2,TRBV5-6,few,CASSLEYATSGSPNEQFF,TGTGCCAGCAGCTTGGAATACGCGACTAGCGGTTCTCCCAATGAGCAGTTCTTC
TRBJ1-1,-,TRBV7-6,-,CASSLKGDTEAFF,TGTGCCAGCAGCTTAAAGGGCGACACTGAAGCTTTCTTT